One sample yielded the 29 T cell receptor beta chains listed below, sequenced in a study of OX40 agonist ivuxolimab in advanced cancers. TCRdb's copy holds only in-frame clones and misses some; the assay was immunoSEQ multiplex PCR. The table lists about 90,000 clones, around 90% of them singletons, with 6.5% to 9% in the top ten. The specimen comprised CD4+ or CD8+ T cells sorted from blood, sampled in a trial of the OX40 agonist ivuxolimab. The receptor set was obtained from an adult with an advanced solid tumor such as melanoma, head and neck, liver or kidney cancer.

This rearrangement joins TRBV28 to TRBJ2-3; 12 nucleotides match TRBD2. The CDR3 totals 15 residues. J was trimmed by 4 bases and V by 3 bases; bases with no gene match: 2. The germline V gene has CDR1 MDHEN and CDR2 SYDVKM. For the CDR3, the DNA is TGTGCCAGCAGTTTTAGACTAGCGGGAGCAGATACGCAGTATTTT. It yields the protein CASSFRLAGADTQYF.

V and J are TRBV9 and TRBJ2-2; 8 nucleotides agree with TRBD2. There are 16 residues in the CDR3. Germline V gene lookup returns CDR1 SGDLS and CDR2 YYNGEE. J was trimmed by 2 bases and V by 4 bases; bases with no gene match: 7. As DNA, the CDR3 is TGTGCCAGCAGCCTACCGCTAGCGGGTAACACCGGGGAGCTGTTTTTT. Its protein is CASSLPLAGNTGELFF. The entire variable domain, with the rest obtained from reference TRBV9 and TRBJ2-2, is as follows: DSGVTQTPKHLITATGQRVTLRCSPRSGDLSVYWYQQSLDQGLQFLIQYYNGEERAKGNILERFSAQQFPDLHSELNLSSLELGDSALYFCASSLPLAGNTGELFFGEGSRLTVL.

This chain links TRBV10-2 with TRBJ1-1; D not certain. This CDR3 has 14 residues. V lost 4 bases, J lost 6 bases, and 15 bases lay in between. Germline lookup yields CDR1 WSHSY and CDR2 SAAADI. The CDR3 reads CASSVGAGFPEAFF. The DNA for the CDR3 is TGCGCCAGCAGTGTGGGCGCGGGGTTCCCTGAAGCTTTCTTT.

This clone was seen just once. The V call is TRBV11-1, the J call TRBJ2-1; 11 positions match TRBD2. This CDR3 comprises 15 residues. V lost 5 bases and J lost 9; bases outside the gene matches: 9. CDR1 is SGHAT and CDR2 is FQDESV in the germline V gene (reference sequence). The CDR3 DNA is TGTGCCAGCAGCCCAACTAGCGGGAGAACGATTGAGCAGTTCTTC. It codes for CASSPTSGRTIEQFF.

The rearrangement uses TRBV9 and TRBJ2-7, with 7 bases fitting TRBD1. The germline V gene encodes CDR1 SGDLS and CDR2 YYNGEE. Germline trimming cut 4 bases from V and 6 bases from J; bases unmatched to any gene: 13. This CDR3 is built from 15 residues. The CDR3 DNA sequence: TGTGCCAGCAGCTCCCCCGGGTGGGACAGCTCCGAGCAGTACTTC. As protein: CASSSPGWDSSEQYF.

This CDR3 is CASRTQLGSDTQYF. CDR3 DNA sequence: TGTGCCAGTAGGACGCAACTAGGATCAGATACGCAGTATTTT. The V call is TRBV19, the J call TRBJ2-3, with D perhaps matching TRBD2 (5 bases). The CDR3 spans 14 residues. Looked up from germline, CDR1 is LNHDA and CDR2 is SQIVND (reference sequence). Trimming stripped 6 bases from V and 4 bases from J, with 14 bases between.

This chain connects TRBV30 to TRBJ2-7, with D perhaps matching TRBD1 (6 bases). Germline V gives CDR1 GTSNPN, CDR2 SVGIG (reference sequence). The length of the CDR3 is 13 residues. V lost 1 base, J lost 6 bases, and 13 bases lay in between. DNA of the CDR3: TGTGCCTGGAGTGGGCAGGGGATTGGCGAGCAGTACTTC. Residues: CAWSGQGIGEQYF.

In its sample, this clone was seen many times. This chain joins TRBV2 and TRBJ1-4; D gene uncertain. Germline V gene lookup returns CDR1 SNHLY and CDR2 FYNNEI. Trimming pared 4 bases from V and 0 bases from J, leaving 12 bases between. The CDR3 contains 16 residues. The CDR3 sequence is CASSAFQVPTNEKLFF. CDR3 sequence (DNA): TGTGCCAGCAGTGCATTCCAGGTACCAACTAATGAAAAACTGTTTTTT. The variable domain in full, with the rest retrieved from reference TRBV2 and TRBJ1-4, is EPEVTQTPSHQVTQMGQEVILRCVPISNHLYFYWYRQILGQKVEFLVSFYNNEISEKSEIFDDQFSVERPDGSNFTLKIRSTKLEDSAMYFCASSAFQVPTNEKLFFGSGTQLSVL.

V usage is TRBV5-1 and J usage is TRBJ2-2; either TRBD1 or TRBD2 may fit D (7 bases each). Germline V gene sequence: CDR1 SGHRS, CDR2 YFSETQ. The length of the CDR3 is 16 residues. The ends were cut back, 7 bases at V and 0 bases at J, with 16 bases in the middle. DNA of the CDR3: TGCGCCAGCGTTGCAGGGGGGGGGCCGAACACCGGGGAGCTGTTTTTT. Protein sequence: CASVAGGGPNTGELFF.

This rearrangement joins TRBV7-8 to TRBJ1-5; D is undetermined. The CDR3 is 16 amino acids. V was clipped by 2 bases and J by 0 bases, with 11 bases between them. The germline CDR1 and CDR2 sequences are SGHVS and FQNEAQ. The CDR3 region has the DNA TGTGCCAGCAGCTTAATGACAATCTCTAGCAATCAGCCCCAGCATTTT. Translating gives CASSLMTISSNQPQHF.

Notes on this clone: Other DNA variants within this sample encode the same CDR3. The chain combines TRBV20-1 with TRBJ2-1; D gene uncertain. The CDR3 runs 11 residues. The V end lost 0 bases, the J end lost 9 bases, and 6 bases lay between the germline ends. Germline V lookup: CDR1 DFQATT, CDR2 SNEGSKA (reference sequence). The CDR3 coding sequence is TGCAGTGCTAGAGATCGAGGTGAGCAGTTCTTC. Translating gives CSARDRGEQFF.

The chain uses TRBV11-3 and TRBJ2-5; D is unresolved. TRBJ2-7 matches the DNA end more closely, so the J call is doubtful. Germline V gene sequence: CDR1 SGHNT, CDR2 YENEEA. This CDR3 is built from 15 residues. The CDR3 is CASSPIGKGGYEQYF. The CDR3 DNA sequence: TGTGCCAGCAGCCCCATCGGAAAGGGCGGCTACGAGCAGTACTTC.

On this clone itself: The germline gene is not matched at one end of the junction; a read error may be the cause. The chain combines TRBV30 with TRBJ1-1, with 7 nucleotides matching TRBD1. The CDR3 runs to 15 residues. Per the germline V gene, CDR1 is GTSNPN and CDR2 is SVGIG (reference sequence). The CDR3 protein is CAWSPERQGGTPPTF. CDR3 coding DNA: TGTGCCTGGAGCCCTGAAAGACAGGGAGGAACCCCTCCGACGTTT.

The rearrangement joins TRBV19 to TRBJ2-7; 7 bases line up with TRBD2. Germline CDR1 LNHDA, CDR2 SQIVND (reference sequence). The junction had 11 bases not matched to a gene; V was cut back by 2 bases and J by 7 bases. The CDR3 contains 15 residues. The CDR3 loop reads CASSINLAVLIEQYF. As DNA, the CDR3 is TGTGCCAGTAGTATAAACCTAGCGGTGCTGATAGAGCAGTACTTC.

Written as DNA, the CDR3 is TGCGCCAGCAGCCAAGGGAGGGGACCCTCCTACGAGCAGTACTTC. Its protein product is CASSQGRGPSYEQYF. The genes are TRBV4-1 and TRBJ2-7, with D perhaps TRBD2 (6 bases). V was trimmed by 1 base and J by 0 bases, leaving 10 bases between them. Germline CDR1 and CDR2: MGHRA and YSYEKL. CDR3 length: 15 amino acids.

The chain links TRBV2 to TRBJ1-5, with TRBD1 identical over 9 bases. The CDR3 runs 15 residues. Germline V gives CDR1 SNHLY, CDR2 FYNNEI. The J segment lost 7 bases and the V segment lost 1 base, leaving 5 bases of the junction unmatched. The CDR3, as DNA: TGTGCCAGCAGTGAAGGGACAGGGGACACCCAGCCCCAGCATTTT. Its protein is CASSEGTGDTQPQHF. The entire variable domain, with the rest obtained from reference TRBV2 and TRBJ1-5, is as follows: EPEVTQTPSHQVTQMGQEVILRCVPISNHLYFYWYRQILGQKVEFLVSFYNNEISEKSEIFDDQFSVERPDGSNFTLKIRSTKLEDSAMYFCASSEGTGDTQPQHFGDGTRLSIL.

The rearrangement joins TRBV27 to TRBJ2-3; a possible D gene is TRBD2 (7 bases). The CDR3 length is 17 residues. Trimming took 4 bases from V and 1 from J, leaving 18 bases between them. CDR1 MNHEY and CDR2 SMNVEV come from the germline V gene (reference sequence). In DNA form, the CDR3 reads TGTGCCAGCAGTTGGCCCTCTGGGGGGGGGCGCACAGATACGCAGTATTTT. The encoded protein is CASSWPSGGGRTDTQYF.

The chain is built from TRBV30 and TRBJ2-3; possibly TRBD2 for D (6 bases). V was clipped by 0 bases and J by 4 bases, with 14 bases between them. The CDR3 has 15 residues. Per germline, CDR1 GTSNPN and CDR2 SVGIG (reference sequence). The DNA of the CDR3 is TGTGCCTGGAGTGTACTAACTGGGGGGTCAGATACGCAGTATTTT. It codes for CAWSVLTGGSDTQYF.

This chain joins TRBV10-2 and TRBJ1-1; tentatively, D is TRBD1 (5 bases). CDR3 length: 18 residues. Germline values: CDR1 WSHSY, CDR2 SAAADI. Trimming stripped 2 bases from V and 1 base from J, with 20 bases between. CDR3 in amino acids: CASSEPYVTGGPNTEAFF. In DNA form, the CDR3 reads TGCGCCAGCAGTGAGCCATATGTGACTGGGGGACCGAACACTGAAGCTTTCTTT.

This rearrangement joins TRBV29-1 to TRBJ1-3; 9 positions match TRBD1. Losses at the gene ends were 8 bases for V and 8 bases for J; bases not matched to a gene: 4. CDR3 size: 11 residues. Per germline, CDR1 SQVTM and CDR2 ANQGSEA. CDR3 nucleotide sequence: TGCAGCTCGGGACAGGGTGACACCATATATTTT. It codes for CSSGQGDTIYF.

CDR3: CASSFKTGNEQYF. The CDR3, as DNA: TGTGCCAGCAGTTTCAAAACCGGGAACGAGCAGTACTTC. V gene TRBV27 combines with J gene TRBJ2-7; a possible D gene is TRBD2 (5 bases). Trimming cost V 3 bases and J 5 bases, with 11 bases left between them. The CDR3 contains 13 residues. Per the germline V gene, CDR1 is MNHEY and CDR2 is SMNVEV (reference sequence).

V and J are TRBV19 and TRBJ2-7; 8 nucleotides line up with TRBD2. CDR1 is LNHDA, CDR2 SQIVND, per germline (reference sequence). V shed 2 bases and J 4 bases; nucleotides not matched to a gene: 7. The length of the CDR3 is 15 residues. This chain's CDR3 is CASSIKGGRNYEQYF. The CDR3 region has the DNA TGTGCCAGTAGTATAAAGGGCGGGAGGAATTACGAGCAGTACTTC. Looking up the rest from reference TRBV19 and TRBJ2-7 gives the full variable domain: DGGITQSPKYLFRKEGQNVTLSCEQNLNHDAMYWYRQDPGQGLRLIYYSQIVNDFQKGDIAEGYSVSREKKESFPLTVTSAQKNPTAFYLCASSIKGGRNYEQYFGPGTRLTVT.

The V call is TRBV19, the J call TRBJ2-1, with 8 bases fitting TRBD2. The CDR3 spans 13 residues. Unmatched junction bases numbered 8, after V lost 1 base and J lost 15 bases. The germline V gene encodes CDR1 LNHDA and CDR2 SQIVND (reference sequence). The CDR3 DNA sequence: TGTGCCAGTAGTATAGCGGTAGCGGGGCCCTGGTTCTTC. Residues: CASSIAVAGPWFF. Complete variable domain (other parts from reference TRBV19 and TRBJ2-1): DGGITQSPKYLFRKEGQNVTLSCEQNLNHDAMYWYRQDPGQGLRLIYYSQIVNDFQKGDIAEGYSVSREKKESFPLTVTSAQKNPTAFYLCASSIAVAGPWFFGPGTRLTVL.

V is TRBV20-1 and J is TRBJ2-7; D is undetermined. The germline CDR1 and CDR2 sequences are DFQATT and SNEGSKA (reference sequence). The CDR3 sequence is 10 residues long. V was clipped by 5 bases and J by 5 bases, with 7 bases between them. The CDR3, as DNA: TGCAGTGCTTCCGCAAACGAGCAGTACTTC. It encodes CSASANEQYF.

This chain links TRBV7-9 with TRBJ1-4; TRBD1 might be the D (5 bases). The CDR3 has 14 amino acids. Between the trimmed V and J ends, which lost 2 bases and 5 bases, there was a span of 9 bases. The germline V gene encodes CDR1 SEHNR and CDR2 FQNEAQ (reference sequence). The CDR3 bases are TGTGCCAGCAGCTTAAGACAGTCGAATGAAAAACTGTTTTTT. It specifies CASSLRQSNEKLFF.

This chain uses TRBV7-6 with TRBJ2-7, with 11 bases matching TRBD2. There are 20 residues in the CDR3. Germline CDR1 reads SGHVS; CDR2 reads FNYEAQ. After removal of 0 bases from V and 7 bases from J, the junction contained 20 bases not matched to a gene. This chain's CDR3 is CASSLAAAPLTSGVGWEQYF. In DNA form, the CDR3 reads TGTGCCAGCAGCTTAGCTGCCGCGCCCTTGACTAGCGGGGTTGGGTGGGAGCAGTACTTC.

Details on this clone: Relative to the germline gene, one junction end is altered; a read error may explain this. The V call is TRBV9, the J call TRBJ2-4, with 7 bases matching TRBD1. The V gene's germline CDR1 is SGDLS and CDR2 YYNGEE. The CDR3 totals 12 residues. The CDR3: CASSGTGPRLDF. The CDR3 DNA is TGTGCCAGCAGCGGGACAGGTCCTCGATTGGACTTC.

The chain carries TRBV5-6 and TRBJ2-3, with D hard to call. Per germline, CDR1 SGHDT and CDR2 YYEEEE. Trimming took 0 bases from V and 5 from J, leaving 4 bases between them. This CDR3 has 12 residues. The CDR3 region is CASSLVVDTQYF. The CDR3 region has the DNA TGTGCCAGCAGCTTGGTCGTAGATACGCAGTATTTT.

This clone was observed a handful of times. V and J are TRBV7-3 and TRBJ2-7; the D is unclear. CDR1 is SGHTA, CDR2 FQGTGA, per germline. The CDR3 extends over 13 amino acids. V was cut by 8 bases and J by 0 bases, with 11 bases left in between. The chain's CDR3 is CASEPRSSYEQYF. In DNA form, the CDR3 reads TGTGCCAGCGAGCCAAGGAGCTCCTACGAGCAGTACTTC. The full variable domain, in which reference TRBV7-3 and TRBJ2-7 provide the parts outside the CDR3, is GAGVSQTPSNKVTEKGKYVELRCDPISGHTALYWYRQSLGQGPEFLIYFQGTGAADDSGLPNDRFFAVRPEGSVSTLKIQRTERGDSAVYLCASEPRSSYEQYFGPGTRLTVT.